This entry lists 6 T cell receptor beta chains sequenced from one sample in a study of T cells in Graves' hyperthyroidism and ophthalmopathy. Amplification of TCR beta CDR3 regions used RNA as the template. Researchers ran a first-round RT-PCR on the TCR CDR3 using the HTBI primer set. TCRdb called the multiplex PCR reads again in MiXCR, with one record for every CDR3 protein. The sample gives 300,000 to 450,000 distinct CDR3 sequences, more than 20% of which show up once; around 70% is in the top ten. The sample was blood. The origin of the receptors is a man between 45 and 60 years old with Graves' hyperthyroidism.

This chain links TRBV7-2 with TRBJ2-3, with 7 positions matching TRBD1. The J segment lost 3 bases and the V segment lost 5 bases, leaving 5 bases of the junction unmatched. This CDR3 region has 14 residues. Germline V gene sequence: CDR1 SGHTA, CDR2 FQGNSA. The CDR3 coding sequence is TGTGCCAGCAGCCAGGGGGACACAACAGATACGCAGTATTTT. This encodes CASSQGDTTDTQYF.

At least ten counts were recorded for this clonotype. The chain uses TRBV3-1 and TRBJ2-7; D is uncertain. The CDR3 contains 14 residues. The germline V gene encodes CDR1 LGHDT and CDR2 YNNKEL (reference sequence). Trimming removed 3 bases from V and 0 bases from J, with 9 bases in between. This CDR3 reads CASSHSKHSYEQYF. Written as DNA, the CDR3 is TGTGCCAGCAGCCACTCCAAACACTCCTACGAGCAGTACTTC.

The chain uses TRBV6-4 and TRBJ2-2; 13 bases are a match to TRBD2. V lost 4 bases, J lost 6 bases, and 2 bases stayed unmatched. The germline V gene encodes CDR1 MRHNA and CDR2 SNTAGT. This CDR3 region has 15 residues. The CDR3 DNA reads TGTGCCAGCAGTGGGACTAGCGGGAGTTCCGGGGAGCTGTTTTTT. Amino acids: CASSGTSGSSGELFF.

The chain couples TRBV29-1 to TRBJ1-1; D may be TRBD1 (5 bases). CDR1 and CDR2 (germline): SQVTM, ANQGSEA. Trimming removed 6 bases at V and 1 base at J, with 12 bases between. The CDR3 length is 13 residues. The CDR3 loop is CSVALGTNTEAFF. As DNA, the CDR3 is TGCAGCGTAGCTCTAGGGACGAACACTGAAGCTTTCTTT.

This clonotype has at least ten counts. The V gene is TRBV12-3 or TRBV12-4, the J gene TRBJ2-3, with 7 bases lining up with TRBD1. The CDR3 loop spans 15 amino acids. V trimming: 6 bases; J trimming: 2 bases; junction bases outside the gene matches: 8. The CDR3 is CASRSTGRLTDTQYF. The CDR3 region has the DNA TGTGCCAGCAGGTCGACAGGGCGACTCACAGATACGCAGTATTTT.

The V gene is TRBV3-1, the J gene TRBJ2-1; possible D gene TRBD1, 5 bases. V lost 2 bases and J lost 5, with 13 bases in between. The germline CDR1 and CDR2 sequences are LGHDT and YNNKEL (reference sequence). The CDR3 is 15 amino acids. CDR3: CASSQSAGLHNEQFF. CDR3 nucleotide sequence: TGTGCCAGCAGCCAATCGGCAGGGTTACACAATGAGCAGTTCTTC.